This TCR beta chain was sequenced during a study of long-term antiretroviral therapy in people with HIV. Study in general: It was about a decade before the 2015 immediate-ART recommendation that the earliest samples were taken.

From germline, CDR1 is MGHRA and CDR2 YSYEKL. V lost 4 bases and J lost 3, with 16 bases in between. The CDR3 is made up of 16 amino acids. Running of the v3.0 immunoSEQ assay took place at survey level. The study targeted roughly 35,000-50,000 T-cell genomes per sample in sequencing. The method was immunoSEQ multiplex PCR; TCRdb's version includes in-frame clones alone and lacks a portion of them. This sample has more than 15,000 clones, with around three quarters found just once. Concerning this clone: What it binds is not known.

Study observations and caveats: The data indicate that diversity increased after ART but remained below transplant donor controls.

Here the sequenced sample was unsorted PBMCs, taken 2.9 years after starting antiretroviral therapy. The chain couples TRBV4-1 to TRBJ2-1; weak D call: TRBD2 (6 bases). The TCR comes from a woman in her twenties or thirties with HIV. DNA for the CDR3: TGCGCCAGCAGCCCCACTCGGGCGGGGAGCTACAATGAGCAGTTCTTC. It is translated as CASSPTRAGSYNEQFF.